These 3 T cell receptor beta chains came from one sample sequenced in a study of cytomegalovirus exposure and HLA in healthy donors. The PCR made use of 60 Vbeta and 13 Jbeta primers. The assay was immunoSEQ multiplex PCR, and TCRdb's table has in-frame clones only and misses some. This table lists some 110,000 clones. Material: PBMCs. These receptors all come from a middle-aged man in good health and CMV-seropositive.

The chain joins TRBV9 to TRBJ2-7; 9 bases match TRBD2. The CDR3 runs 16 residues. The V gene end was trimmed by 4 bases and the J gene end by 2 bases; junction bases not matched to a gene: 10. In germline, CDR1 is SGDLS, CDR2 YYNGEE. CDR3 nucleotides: TGTGCCAGCAGCCGACCCGCTAGCGGGGCCCCCTACGAGCAGTACTTC. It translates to CASSRPASGAPYEQYF.

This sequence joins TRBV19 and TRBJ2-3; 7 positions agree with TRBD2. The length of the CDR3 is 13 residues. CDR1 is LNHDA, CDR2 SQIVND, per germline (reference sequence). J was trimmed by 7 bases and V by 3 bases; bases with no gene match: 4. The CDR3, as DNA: TGTGCCAGTAGTATGCCTAGCGGAAATACGCAGTATTTT. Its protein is CASSMPSGNTQYF.

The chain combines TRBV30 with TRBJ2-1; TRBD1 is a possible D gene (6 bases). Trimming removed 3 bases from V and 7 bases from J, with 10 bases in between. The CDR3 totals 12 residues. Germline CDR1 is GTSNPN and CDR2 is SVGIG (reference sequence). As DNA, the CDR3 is TGTGCCTGGAGGTGGGGGCCGAATGAGCAGTTCTTC. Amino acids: CAWRWGPNEQFF.